The 5 T cell receptor beta chains listed next were all sequenced from one sample in a study of cytotoxic CD8 clonotypes in ibrutinib-treated CLL. The protocol was immunoSEQ multiplex PCR, while the TCRdb copy is restricted to in-frame clones and leaves out a portion. The sample lists over 110,000 clones, about 91% seen once, with approximately 10% in the top ten. Sample: PBMCs, taken after 12 months of ibrutinib treatment. All receptors come from a human donor with chronic lymphocytic leukemia.

This chain joins TRBV11-2 and TRBJ2-7; D not certain. V shed 3 bases and J shed 1 base, with 10 bases lying between them. Germline V lookup: CDR1 SGHAT, CDR2 FQNNGV. The CDR3 has 14 amino acids. CDR3 coding DNA: TGTGCCAGCAGCTTTGGTCGTCAATCCTACGAGCAGTACTTC. Its protein product is CASSFGRQSYEQYF.

The rearrangement joins TRBV5-4 to TRBJ2-7; D may be TRBD1 (6 bases). Germline CDR1 and CDR2: SGHNT and YYREEE (reference sequence). The CDR3 spans 13 residues. V was shortened by 5 bases and J by 1 base, with 10 bases between the two germline ends. Written as DNA, the CDR3 is TGTGCCAGCAGGCCGACAGGTTCCTACGAGCAGTACTTC. Encoded protein: CASRPTGSYEQYF.

The chain uses TRBV28 and TRBJ2-7; weak D call: TRBD2 (6 bases). V lost 6 bases and J 2 bases, leaving 14 bases between the germline ends. The germline CDR1 and CDR2 sequences are MDHEN and SYDVKM. CDR3 length equals 14 residues. The CDR3 nucleotides are TGTGCCAGCAGCACCGGGGGTGGACCCTACGAGCAGTACTTC. It specifies CASSTGGGPYEQYF.

The chain joins TRBV5-1 to TRBJ1-3; D perhaps matches TRBD1 (6 bases). CDR1 is SGHRS and CDR2 is YFSETQ in the germline V gene. With 4 bases removed from V and 0 bases from J, the gap between germline ends came to 11 bases. The CDR3 extends over 15 amino acids. CDR3 residues: CASSPTGFSGNTIYF. The DNA of the CDR3 is TGCGCCAGCAGCCCCACAGGGTTCTCTGGAAACACCATATATTTT.

The chain recombines TRBV28 with TRBJ2-1, with TRBD2 matching 7 bases. Trimming cost V 6 bases and J 0 bases; bases outside gene matches: 8. This CDR3 spans 16 amino acids. From germline, CDR1 is MDHEN and CDR2 SYDVKM. Here the CDR3 DNA reads TGTGCCAGCAGAAAATTTAGCGGGTCCTCCTACAATGAGCAGTTCTTC. Its protein product is CASRKFSGSSYNEQFF.